This is a list of T cell receptor beta chains from one sample in a study of T-cell reconstitution after alpha-beta-depleted transplantation in children. TCRdb passed the PCR reads through MiXCR, listing each CDR3 protein once. Of hundreds of thousands of distinct CDR3 sequences in the sample, about 11% were seen once. Sequenced here: PBMCs, sampled before TCRalphabeta/CD19-depleted stem cell transplant. Every receptor here comes from a child aged 2 to 9 with inherited bone marrow failure, due to receive a stem cell transplant. Each CDR3 is given with its conserved first and last residue. The order of the fields is V gene, clone size, D gene, J gene, CDR3 DNA, CDR3 protein. A D gene is named only where the DNA matches it firmly. Size values are once, few and many counts, or a class for expanded clones, and some rows have none.

TRBV2	many	TRBD1	TRBJ2-3	TGTGCCAGCACGGATCAAGGGGGCCCAGATACGCAGTATTTT	CASTDQGGPDTQYF
TRBV4-3	few	NA	TRBJ2-7	TGCGCCAGCAGCCAAGATGGTTCCCTAACTGGCCCCTACGAGCAGTACTTC	CASSQDGSLTGPYEQYF
TRBV2	many	TRBD2	TRBJ2-3	TGTGCCAGCACTACTAGCGGGAGAAGGGAAGATACGCAGTATTTT	CASTTSGRREDTQYF
TRBV29-1	many	NA	TRBJ2-5	TGCAGCGTTGATTCCGGGATCGAAGAGACCCAGTACTTC	CSVDSGIEETQYF
TRBV7-8	many	NA	TRBJ2-7	TGTGCCAGCAGCTTAGTATCGGCAGGGAATCAGTACTTC	CASSLVSAGNQYF
TRBV27	many	NA	TRBJ2-3	TGTGCCAGCAGTCCTACTACCCTCACAGATACGCAGTATTTT	CASSPTTLTDTQYF
TRBV15	NA	NA	TRBJ2-4	TGTGCCACCTTAGAATTAGCCAAAAACATTCAGTACTTC	CATLELAKNIQYF
TRBV6-1	few	NA	TRBJ1-5	TGTGCCAGCAGTGAATCGGGGTACCGTGATCAGCCCCAGCATTTT	CASSESGYRDQPQHF
TRBV6-5	many	TRBD2	TRBJ2-7	TGTGCCAGCAGTTATAGTGGCGGGAGGGCCTACGAGCAGTACTTC	CASSYSGGRAYEQYF
TRBV20-1	NA	NA	TRBJ2-1	TGCAGTGCTGGGGCAAGGAGGGAAAGTTCGGGTGAGCAGTTCTTC	CSAGARRESSGEQFF
TRBV28	many	NA	TRBJ2-4	TGTGCCAGCACTTCGGGAGAACTAGCCAAAAACATTCAGTACTTC	CASTSGELAKNIQYF
TRBV7-2	many	TRBD2	TRBJ2-7	TGTGCCAGCAGCTTAAGAGGGGAGCGGGAAGGGTACGAGCAGTACTTC	CASSLRGEREGYEQYF
TRBV24-1	many	TRBD1	TRBJ1-2	TGTGCCACCAGTGATGAGACCGGGACAGACTATGGCTACACCTTC	CATSDETGTDYGYTF
TRBV7-2	many	TRBD2	TRBJ2-1	TGTGCCAGCAGCTTAGCGTTAGGCGGGAGAGGGGAGCAGTTCTTC	CASSLALGGRGEQFF
TRBV9	many	TRBD1	TRBJ1-1	TGTGCCAGCAGCGAGGGGGACAGGTTGAACACTGAAGCTTTCTTT	CASSEGDRLNTEAFF
TRBV29-1	many	NA	TRBJ2-1	TGCAGCGTTGACAGGACCCCCTACAATGAGCAGTTCTTC	CSVDRTPYNEQFF
TRBV6-1	many	NA	TRBJ2-7	TGTGCCAGCAGGGGACTTGCGTTCCACTACGAGCAGTACTTC	CASRGLAFHYEQYF
TRBV5-1	many	TRBD2	TRBJ2-1	TGCGCCAGCAGCTTGGGCCCCAGCGGGATTTTCGATGAGCAGTTCTTC	CASSLGPSGIFDEQFF
TRBV30	NA	NA	TRBJ1-6	TGTGCCTGGAGTCAGGGGCTTAATTCACCCCTCCACTTT	CAWSQGLNSPLHF
TRBV12-3/TRBV12-4	many	NA	TRBJ1-2	TGTGCCAGCAGTCCCCGCCGGGGCGCTTCGTACGGCTACACCTTC	CASSPRRGASYGYTF
TRBV5-1	many	TRBD2	TRBJ2-7	TGCGCCAGCAGCAGACTAGCGGGAGAGAGCTACGAGCAGTACTTC	CASSRLAGESYEQYF
TRBV4-3	few	TRBD2	TRBJ2-2	TGCGCCAGCAGCCTGGGACTAGCGTCCAACACCGGGGAGCTGTTTTTT	CASSLGLASNTGELFF
TRBV7-2	many	NA	TRBJ2-1	TGTGCCAGCAGCTTAGGTCCAGACAATGAGCAGTTCTTC	CASSLGPDNEQFF
TRBV10-3	NA	NA	TRBJ2-5	TGTGCCATCACCAGGTCCGAGGAAGAGACCCAGTACTTC	CAITRSEEETQYF
TRBV12-3/TRBV12-4	many	TRBD2	TRBJ2-1	TGTGCCAGCAGTTTGACTAGCTTAGGTAATGAGCAGTTCTTC	CASSLTSLGNEQFF
TRBV5-6	many	NA	TRBJ1-6	TGTGCCAGCAGCTTGCCGGCAGGCGGAACCTCCACCCTCCACTTT	CASSLPAGGTSTLHF
TRBV7-9	many	NA	TRBJ2-2	TGTGCCAGCAGCCTCCAGAACTTAGCCGGGGAGCTGTTTTTT	CASSLQNLAGELFF
TRBV20-1	many	TRBD2	TRBJ2-3	TGCAGTGCCACGGGACTAGCGGGGATCACAGATACGCAGTATTTT	CSATGLAGITDTQYF
TRBV28	many	NA	TRBJ2-2	TGTGCCAGCAATGGCGGAGCGAACACCGGGGAGCTGTTTTTT	CASNGGANTGELFF
TRBV28	many	NA	TRBJ1-5	TGTGCCAGCAGATCCACTTATAGCAATCAGCCCCAGCATTTT	CASRSTYSNQPQHF
TRBV7-9	many	NA	TRBJ2-3	TGTGCCAGCAGCCCGACCAGCACAGATACGCAGTATTTT	CASSPTSTDTQYF
TRBV11-2	many	NA	TRBJ2-1	TGTGCCAGCAGCTTAGTATTCACGACACAGCTCTCCTACAATGAGCAGTTCTTC	CASSLVFTTQLSYNEQFF
TRBV7-9	many	TRBD2	TRBJ2-1	TGTGCCAGCAGCACTACTAGCGATGAGCAGTTCTTC	CASSTTSDEQFF
TRBV7-9	NA	TRBD1	TRBJ1-2	TGTGCCAGCAGCGCTGCCGGGACAGGGACCGGCTACACCTTC	CASSAAGTGTGYTF
TRBV20-1	NA	NA	TRBJ1-2	TGCAGTGCTAGTGGGATTAACTATGGCTACACCTTC	CSASGINYGYTF
TRBV4-3	many	TRBD1	TRBJ1-2	TGCGCCAGCAGCCAACAGACAGGGGACTATGGCTACACCTTC	CASSQQTGDYGYTF
TRBV12-3/TRBV12-4	many	TRBD2	TRBJ2-5	TGTGCCAGCAGTTCACCCCTACCGGGACTAGCGGGAGAGAAGACCCAGTACTTC	CASSSPLPGLAGEKTQYF
TRBV9	many	TRBD2	TRBJ2-1	TGTGCCAGCAGCGTAGACCCACTCGGGAGGTCTAACAATGAGCAGTTCTTC	CASSVDPLGRSNNEQFF
TRBV2	many	NA	TRBJ1-4	TGTGCCAGCAGCGGTTATAATGAAAAACTGTTTTTT	CASSGYNEKLFF
TRBV19	many	NA	TRBJ2-3	TGTGCCAGTAGACACGGAGAGTTGAATACGCAGTATTTT	CASRHGELNTQYF
TRBV29-1	few	TRBD2	TRBJ2-5	TGCAGCGTTAACGGACTAGCGGGGTACCTTCAAGAGACCCAGTACTTC	CSVNGLAGYLQETQYF
TRBV29-1	many	TRBD1	TRBJ1-5	TGCAGCGTAGGGACAGGAAGCAATCAGCCCCAGCATTTT	CSVGTGSNQPQHF
TRBV5-1	NA	NA	TRBJ2-7	TGCGCCAGCAGCTTACTTGGCACTCCTTCCTACGAGCAGTACTTC	CASSLLGTPSYEQYF
TRBV7-9	many	NA	TRBJ2-5	TGTGCCAGCAGCCCGCGACAGTCGACTACAGAGACCCAGTACTTC	CASSPRQSTTETQYF
TRBV7-2	NA	TRBD1	TRBJ1-1	TGTGCCAGCAGCGCAGGGGGGACGGGAGGAAGCACTGAAGCTTTCTTT	CASSAGGTGGSTEAFF
TRBV20-1	few	TRBD2	TRBJ2-1	TGCAGTGCCCTACTAGCGGGTCCCCCGCCATACAATGAGCAGTTCTTC	CSALLAGPPPYNEQFF
TRBV2	NA	NA	TRBJ1-1	TGTGCCAGCAGGCAAAGTATGAACACTGAAGCTTTCTTT	CASRQSMNTEAFF
TRBV12-3/TRBV12-4	few	TRBD2	TRBJ2-5	TGTGCCAGCAGGGCCGGACTAGCGGAAGAGACCCAGTACTTC	CASRAGLAEETQYF
TRBV20-1	few	TRBD2	TRBJ2-7	TGCAGTGCCAAGCAAGGGACTAGCGATACCTACGAGCAGTACTTC	CSAKQGTSDTYEQYF
TRBV5-1	many	TRBD1	TRBJ1-6	TGCGCCAGCAGCTTGGAAGGGACAGGGGCCCGGGATTCACCCCTCCACTTT	CASSLEGTGARDSPLHF
TRBV19	many	NA	TRBJ2-1	TGTGCCAGTAGTGGGGGAGCGGAAGTCCTCGTGGATGAGCAGTTCTTC	CASSGGAEVLVDEQFF